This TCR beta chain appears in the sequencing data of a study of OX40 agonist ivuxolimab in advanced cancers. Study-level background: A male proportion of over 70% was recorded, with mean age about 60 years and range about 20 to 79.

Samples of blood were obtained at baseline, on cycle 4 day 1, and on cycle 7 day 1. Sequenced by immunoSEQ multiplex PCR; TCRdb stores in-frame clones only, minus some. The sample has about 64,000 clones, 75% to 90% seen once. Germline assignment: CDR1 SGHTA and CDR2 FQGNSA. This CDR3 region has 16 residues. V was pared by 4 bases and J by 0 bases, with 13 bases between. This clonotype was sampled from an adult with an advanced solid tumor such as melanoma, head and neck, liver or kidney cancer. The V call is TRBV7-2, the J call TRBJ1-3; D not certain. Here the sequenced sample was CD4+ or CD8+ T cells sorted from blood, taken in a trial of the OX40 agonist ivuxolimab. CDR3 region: CASSSSSRRSGNTIYF. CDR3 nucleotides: TGTGCCAGCAGCTCCTCATCAAGGCGCTCTGGAAACACCATATATTTT. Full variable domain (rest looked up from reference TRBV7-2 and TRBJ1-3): GAGVSQSPSNKVTEKGKDVELRCDPISGHTALYWYRQSLGQGLEFLIYFQGNSAPDKSGLPSDRFSAERTGGSVSTLTIQRTQQEDSAVYLCASSSSSRRSGNTIYFGEGSWLTVV.